This T cell receptor beta chain was observed in a study of T cells in Graves' hyperthyroidism and ophthalmopathy. Regarding the study as a whole: Progression to ophthalmopathy was predicted a median of 6.5 months early. Ophthalmopathy cases were set apart from stable hyperthyroidism by a 13 V-J model.

Amplification yielded TCR beta CDR3 regions, with RNA transcripts as the source. The TCR CDR3 first-round RT-PCR relied on the HTBI primer set. TCRdb reanalysed the multiplex PCR reads using MiXCR and keeps one entry per CDR3 protein. The profile covers fewer than 600,000 distinct CDR3 sequences, with less than 15% appearing a single time and approximately 15% taken by the ten largest. Trimming cost V 3 bases and J 0 bases; bases outside gene matches: 7. The CDR3 length is 16 residues. Germline V gene data show CDR1 as SGDLS and CDR2 as YYNGEE. On this clonotype: Its specificity is not known.

The material sequenced was blood. V is TRBV9 and J is TRBJ2-3, with 7 nucleotides matching TRBD2. The clonotype was recovered from a woman between 40 and 50 years old with Graves' hyperthyroidism. CDR3 DNA sequence: TGTGCCAGCAGCGAGAGCGGGACTCATAGCACAGATACGCAGTATTTT. Translation gives CASSESGTHSTDTQYF.